The T cell receptor (beta chain) described here comes from a study of blood T cell repertoires in COVID-19. As for the study in general: Material from acute and convalescent COVID-19 was sourced from the United States, Italy and Spain. PBMCs, B-cell-depleted T cells, or T cells provided the cDNA or gDNA that made up the material.

The protocol was immunoSEQ multiplex PCR, while the TCRdb copy is restricted to in-frame clones and leaves out a portion. The sample contains about 28,000 clones, roughly 80% of which appear only once. This CDR3 is 15 amino acids long. Germline V gives CDR1 MNHEY, CDR2 SVGAGI. Losses at the gene ends were 7 bases for V and 2 bases for J; bases not matched to a gene: 4. In its sample, this clone ranks as medium-sized. This sequence originates from a woman aged 55-70 years with acute or convalescent COVID-19. V gene TRBV6-5 combines with J gene TRBJ2-3; 12 bases agree with TRBD2. Sequencing was performed on peripheral blood. Here the CDR3 reads CASNLAGGDTDTQYF. The DNA of the CDR3 is TGTGCCAGCAACCTAGCGGGGGGGGACACAGATACGCAGTATTTT.